The clone carrying this T cell receptor beta chain was seen once. The data were obtained in a study of blood T cell repertoires in COVID-19. In assigning cohorts, the study relied on participant-reported clinical history. People in the exposed group encountered a COVID-19 case within 2 weeks before entering the study. CDR1 LNHDA and CDR2 SQIVND come from the germline V gene (reference sequence). The V end lost 3 bases, the J end lost 0 bases, and 9 bases lay between the germline ends. CDR3 size: 16 residues. This table comes from immunoSEQ multiplex PCR, and its TCRdb copy is limited to in-frame clones, with some not included. The top ten hold 3.6% of the sample, which has roughly 240,000 clones, around 82% seen once.

The chain uses TRBV19 and TRBJ2-6; D unclear. The receptor was derived from a woman in her forties who had been exposed to COVID-19. The sample was PBMCs or T cells enriched from blood (not recorded which). The CDR3 loop is CASSIRPVSGANVLTF. CDR3 in DNA: TGTGCCAGTAGTATCCGCCCGGTCTCTGGGGCCAACGTCCTGACTTTC.